This T cell receptor beta chain was recorded in a study of blood T cell repertoires in COVID-19. At the level of the study: Whether acute or convalescent, the COVID-19 samples came from the United States, Italy and Spain.

This clone has only a few counts. Original methodology: Reference gene primer amplification gave estimated nucleated cell counts. Sequencing used immunoSEQ multiplex PCR; TCRdb keeps in-frame clones, though not all of them. D and trimming were read from the DNA, whereas the V and J calls and clone size are those reported in that table. Among some 71,000 clones listed, 75% to 85% were seen once. The sample comprised peripheral blood. This TCR was recovered from a woman aged 50 to 65 with acute or convalescent COVID-19.

In DNA, the CDR3 is TGTGCCAGCTCATCACAGGGGGCGACTGGGGCCAACGTCCTGACTTTC. Protein: CASSSQGATGANVLTF. V usage is TRBV18 and J usage is TRBJ2-6, with 9 bases lining up with TRBD1. J gave up 2 bases and V 5 bases, and 4 bases lay outside the gene matches. The CDR3 extends over 16 amino acids. Germline V gene data show CDR1 as KGHSH and CDR2 as LQKENI.